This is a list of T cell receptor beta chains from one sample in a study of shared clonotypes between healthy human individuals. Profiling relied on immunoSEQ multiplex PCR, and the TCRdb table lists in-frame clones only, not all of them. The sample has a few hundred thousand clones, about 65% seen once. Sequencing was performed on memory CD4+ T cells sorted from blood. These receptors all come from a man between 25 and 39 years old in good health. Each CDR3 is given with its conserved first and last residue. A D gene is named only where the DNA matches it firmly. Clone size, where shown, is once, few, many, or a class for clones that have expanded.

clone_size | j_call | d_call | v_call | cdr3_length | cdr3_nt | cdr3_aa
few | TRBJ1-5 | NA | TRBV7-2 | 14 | TGTGCCAGCAGCTCACGACAGGGCAATCAGCCCCAGCATTTT | CASSSRQGNQPQHF
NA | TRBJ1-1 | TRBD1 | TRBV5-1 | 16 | TGCGCCAGCAGCTTGAGTCCGGACAGGGTGAACACTGAAGCTTTCTTT | CASSLSPDRVNTEAFF
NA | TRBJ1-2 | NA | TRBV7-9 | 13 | TGTGCCAGCAGCTTAGTAGGTGGGAGTGGCTACACCTTC | CASSLVGGSGYTF
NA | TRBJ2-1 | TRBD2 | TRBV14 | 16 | TGTGCCAGCAGCCAAGCGAAAGGGACTAGAAGGAATGAGCAGTTCTTC | CASSQAKGTRRNEQFF
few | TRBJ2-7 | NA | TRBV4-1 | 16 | TGCGCCAGCAGCCAAGAAGACCAGGCTAGTGACTACGAGCAGTACTTC | CASSQEDQASDYEQYF
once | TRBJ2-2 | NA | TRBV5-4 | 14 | TGTGCCAGCAGCTTGGCCGCAGGGACCGGGGAGCTGTTTTTT | CASSLAAGTGELFF
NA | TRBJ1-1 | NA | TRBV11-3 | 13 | TGTGCCAGCAGCTTAGTGGGAGAAACTGAAGCTTTCTTT | CASSLVGETEAFF
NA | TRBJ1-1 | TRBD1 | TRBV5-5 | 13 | TGTGCCAGCAGCAAGGACAGGGGTCGAGAAGCTTTCTTT | CASSKDRGREAFF
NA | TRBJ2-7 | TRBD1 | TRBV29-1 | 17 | TGCAGCGCTGCGGCACGTGACAGGGGTCGGCCTTTTTACGAGCAGTACTTC | CSAAARDRGRPFYEQYF
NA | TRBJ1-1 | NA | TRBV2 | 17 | TGTGCCAGCAGTGAAACTCGGGCAGGGGATGGGAACACTGAAGCTTTCTTT | CASSETRAGDGNTEAFF
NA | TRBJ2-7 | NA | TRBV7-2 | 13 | TGTGCCAGCAGCTTAGCGCAGGAGACAGGCCAGTACTTC | CASSLAQETGQYF
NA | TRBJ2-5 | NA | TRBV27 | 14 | TGTGCCAGCAGTTGGGTCGGAACCGACCCGACCCAGTACTTC | CASSWVGTDPTQYF
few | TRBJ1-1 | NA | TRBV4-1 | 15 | TGCGCCAGCAGCCCATTAGGACTTAGGAACACTGAAGCTTTCTTT | CASSPLGLRNTEAFF
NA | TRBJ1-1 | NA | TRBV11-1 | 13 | TGTGCCAGCAGCTTAAAAGGGTTAGCTGAAGCTTTCTTT | CASSLKGLAEAFF
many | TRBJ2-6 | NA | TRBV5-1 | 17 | TGCGCCAGCAGCTTGACCGCAACAGGGTATGGGGCCAACGTCCTGACTTTC | CASSLTATGYGANVLTF
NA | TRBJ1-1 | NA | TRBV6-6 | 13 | TGTGCCAGCAGAAACCCGGGGGACACTGAAGCTTTCTTT | CASRNPGDTEAFF
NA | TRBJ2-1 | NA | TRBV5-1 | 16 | TGCGCCAGCAGCTCCTATCCTGGGCGGTCCTACAATGAGCAGTTCTTC | CASSSYPGRSYNEQFF
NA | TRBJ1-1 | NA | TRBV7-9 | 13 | TGTGCCAGCAGCTTAAGGCAGTACACTGAAGCTTTCTTT | CASSLRQYTEAFF
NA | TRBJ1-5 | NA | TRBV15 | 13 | TGTGCCACCAGCCCCCGTTCGGAGGGGCCCCAGCATTTT | CATSPRSEGPQHF
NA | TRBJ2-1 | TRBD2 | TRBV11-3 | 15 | TGTGCCAGCAGCTTAGAGGGCGGGAGCGGCGATGAGCAGTTCTTC | CASSLEGGSGDEQFF
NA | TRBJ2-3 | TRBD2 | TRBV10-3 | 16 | TGTGCCATCAGTGAACCTAGCGGAACCAGCACAGATACGCAGTATTTT | CAISEPSGTSTDTQYF
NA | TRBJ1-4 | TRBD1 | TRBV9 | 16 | TGTGCCAGCAGTCGTAGTCCGGGACAGGTTAATGAAAAACTGTTTTTT | CASSRSPGQVNEKLFF
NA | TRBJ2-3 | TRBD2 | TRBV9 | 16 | TGTGCCAGCAGCGTAAGAGCGTTGGGGGGGACAGATACGCAGTATTTT | CASSVRALGGTDTQYF
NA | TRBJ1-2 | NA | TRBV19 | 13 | TGTGCCAGTAGTATATTACAGAACTATGGCTACACCTTC | CASSILQNYGYTF
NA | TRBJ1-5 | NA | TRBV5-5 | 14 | TGTGCCAGCAGCTTTATAGGTGGGAATCAGCCCCAGCATTTT | CASSFIGGNQPQHF
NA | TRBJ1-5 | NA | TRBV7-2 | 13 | TGTGCCAGCAGCTTAGAAAGGGAACAGCCCCAGCATTTT | CASSLEREQPQHF
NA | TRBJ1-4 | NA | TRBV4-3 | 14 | TGCGCCAGCAGCCAGGGCGGTTATAATGAAAAACTGTTTTTT | CASSQGGYNEKLFF
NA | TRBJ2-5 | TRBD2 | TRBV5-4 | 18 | TGTGCCAGCAGCTTAGGGACTAGCTTGGTCTTGGGGGCAGAGACCCAGTACTTC | CASSLGTSLVLGAETQYF
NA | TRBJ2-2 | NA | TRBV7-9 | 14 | TGTGCCACCAGGGGTGGGCAGAACACCGGGGAGCTGTTTTTT | CATRGGQNTGELFF
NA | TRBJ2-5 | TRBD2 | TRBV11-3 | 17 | TGTGCCAGCAGCTTTCGAAAGACTAGCGGCTCTCAAGAGACCCAGTACTTC | CASSFRKTSGSQETQYF
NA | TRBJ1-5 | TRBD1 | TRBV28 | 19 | TGTGCCAGCAGTACTCTTCGGACAGGGGCACTCGGGAGCAATCAGCCCCAGCATTTT | CASSTLRTGALGSNQPQHF
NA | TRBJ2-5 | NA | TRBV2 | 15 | TGTGCCAGCAGCCCCGAGAGGGGAGGTTGGGAGACCCAGTACTTC | CASSPERGGWETQYF
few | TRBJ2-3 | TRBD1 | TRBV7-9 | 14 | TGTGCCAGCAGCTTGGGACAGGACACAGATACGCAGTATTTT | CASSLGQDTDTQYF
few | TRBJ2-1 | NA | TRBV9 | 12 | TGTGCCAGCAGCACCTTCTACAATGAGCAGTTCTTC | CASSTFYNEQFF
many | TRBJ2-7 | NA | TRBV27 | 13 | TGTGCCAGCAGTTTTGGTTGGGGGTCCGAGCAGTACTTC | CASSFGWGSEQYF
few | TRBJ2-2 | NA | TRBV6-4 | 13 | TGTGCCAGCAGGGACAAGAACACCGGGGAGCTGTTTTTT | CASRDKNTGELFF
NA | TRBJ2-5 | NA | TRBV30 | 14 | TGTGCCTGCCATGCCAACGGGGAGTATGAGACCCAGTACTTC | CACHANGEYETQYF
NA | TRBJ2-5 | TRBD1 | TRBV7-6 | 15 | TGTGCCAGCAGCTTTTTCGGGACAGAACAAGAGACCCAGTACTTC | CASSFFGTEQETQYF
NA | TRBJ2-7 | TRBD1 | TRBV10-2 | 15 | TGCGCCAGCAGTGGGGGGACAGGGGGCTTGTACGAGCAGTACTTC | CASSGGTGGLYEQYF
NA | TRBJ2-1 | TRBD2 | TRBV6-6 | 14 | TGTGCCAGCAGTTACTCGACACTAGCGGGTTCACAGTTCTTC | CASSYSTLAGSQFF
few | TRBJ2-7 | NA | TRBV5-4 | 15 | TGTGCCAGCAGCTTGGGCACAGGGTCTTCCTACGAGCAGTACTTC | CASSLGTGSSYEQYF
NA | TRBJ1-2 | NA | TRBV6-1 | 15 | TGTGCCAGCAGTGAATTGGGGGTAGGCGACTATGGCTACACCTTC | CASSELGVGDYGYTF
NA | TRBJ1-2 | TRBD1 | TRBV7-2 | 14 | TGTGCCAGCAGCGAAGGACAGGGGGCGGGTGGCTACACCTTC | CASSEGQGAGGYTF
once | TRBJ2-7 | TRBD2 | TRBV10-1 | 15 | TGCGCCAGCAGTGACCGGCTAGCGGGAGCTGGCGAGCAGTACTTC | CASSDRLAGAGEQYF
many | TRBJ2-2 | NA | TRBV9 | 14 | TGTGCCAGCAGCGGAAAAACGAACACCGGGGAGCTGTTTTTT | CASSGKTNTGELFF
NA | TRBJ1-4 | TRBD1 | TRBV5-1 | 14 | TGCGCCAGCAGCTCGGGACAGGGAGCCGAAAAACTGTTTTTT | CASSSGQGAEKLFF
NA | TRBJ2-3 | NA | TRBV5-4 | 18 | TGTGCCAGCAGCGTCCCTACTCAGGGGCCCCTGGGGGCAGATACGCAGTATTTT | CASSVPTQGPLGADTQYF
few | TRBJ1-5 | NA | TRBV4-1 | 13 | TGCGCCAGCAGCCAAGATTCGCATCAGCCCCAGCATTTT | CASSQDSHQPQHF
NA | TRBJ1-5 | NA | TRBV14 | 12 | TGTGCCAGCAGCCGGGGCAATCAGCCCCAGCATTTT | CASSRGNQPQHF
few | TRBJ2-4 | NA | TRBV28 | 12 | TGTGCCACCCTAGAAGGAAAAAACATTCAGTACTTC | CATLEGKNIQYF
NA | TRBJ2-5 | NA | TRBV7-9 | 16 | TGTGCCAGCAGCCCGACGGGGGCAGTGACCCAAGAGACCCAGTACTTC | CASSPTGAVTQETQYF